The sequence of this T cell receptor beta chain was determined in a study of OX40 agonist ivuxolimab in advanced cancers. The wider study: An anti-OX40 (CD134) antibody with agonistic activity, ivuxolimab, was administered to patients. At 0.01 to 10 mg/kg, ivuxolimab was administered intravenously to patients every 2 weeks.

CDR1 and CDR2 (germline): MNHEY, SVGAGI. This CDR3 is 15 amino acids long. With 6 bases clipped from V and 6 bases from J, the junction kept 8 bases outside the gene matches. TCRdb keeps only in-frame clones here, not all; method: immunoSEQ multiplex PCR. Of about 80,000 clones in the sample, 80% to 90% were seen once. This TCR was sampled from an adult with an advanced solid tumor such as melanoma, head and neck, liver or kidney cancer. The material was CD4+ or CD8+ T cells sorted from blood, obtained in a trial of the OX40 agonist ivuxolimab. The J gene is TRBJ2-7, the V gene TRBV6-5; 13 bases are shared with TRBD2. The CDR3 here is CASRHGLAGVGEQYF. For the CDR3, the DNA is TGTGCCAGCAGACATGGACTAGCGGGGGTCGGCGAGCAGTACTTC.